Listed here is a single TCR beta chain. Trimming took 0 bases from V and 5 from J, leaving 12 bases between them. CDR3 length: 14 residues. Assay: immunoSEQ multiplex PCR; the TCRdb copy retains only in-frame clones and omits some. This table has some 150,000 clones, around 94% appearing once. The data stem from a study of control samples from healthy donors and cancer patients. This receptor was obtained from a man aged 55 to 69 with colorectal cancer. The rearrangement links TRBV5-3 to TRBJ2-7, with D perhaps TRBD2 (6 bases). TRBV5-3 carries the ORF label, with uncertain function. Sequencing was carried out using PBMCs. The CDR3 loop is CARSLDGGRDEQYF. The CDR3, as DNA: TGTGCCAGAAGCTTGGACGGGGGACGGGACGAGCAGTACTTC.